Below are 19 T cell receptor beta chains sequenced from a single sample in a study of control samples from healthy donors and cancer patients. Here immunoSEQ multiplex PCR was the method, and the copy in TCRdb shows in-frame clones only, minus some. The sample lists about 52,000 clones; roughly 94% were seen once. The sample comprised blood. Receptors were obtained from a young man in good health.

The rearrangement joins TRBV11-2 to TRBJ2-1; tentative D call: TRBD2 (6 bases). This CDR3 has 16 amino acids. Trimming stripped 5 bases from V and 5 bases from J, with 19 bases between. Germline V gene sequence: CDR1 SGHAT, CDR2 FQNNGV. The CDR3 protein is CASSNKLASRDNEQFF. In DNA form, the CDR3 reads TGTGCCAGCAGCAATAAGCTAGCGTCGAGGGACAATGAGCAGTTCTTC.

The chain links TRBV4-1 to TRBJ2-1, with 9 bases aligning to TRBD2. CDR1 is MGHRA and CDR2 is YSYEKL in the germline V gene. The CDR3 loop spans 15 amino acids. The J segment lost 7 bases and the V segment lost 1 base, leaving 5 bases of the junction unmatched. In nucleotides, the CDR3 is TGCGCCAGCAGCCAAGTAGCGGGAGAAGGAAATGAGCAGTTCTTC. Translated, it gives CASSQVAGEGNEQFF.

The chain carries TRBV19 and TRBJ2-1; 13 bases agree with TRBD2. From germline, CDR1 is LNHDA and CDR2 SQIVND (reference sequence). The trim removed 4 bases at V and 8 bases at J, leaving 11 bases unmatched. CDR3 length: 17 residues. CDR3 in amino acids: CASSTVRLAGGGYEQFF. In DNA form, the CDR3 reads TGTGCCAGTAGTACCGTAAGACTAGCGGGAGGAGGCTATGAGCAGTTCTTC.

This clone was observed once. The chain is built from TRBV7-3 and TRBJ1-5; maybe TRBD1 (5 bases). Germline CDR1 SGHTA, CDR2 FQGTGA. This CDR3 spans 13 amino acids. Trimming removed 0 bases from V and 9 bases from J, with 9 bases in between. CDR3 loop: CASSLTGGGPQHF. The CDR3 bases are TGTGCCAGCAGCTTAACGGGGGGTGGGCCCCAGCATTTT.

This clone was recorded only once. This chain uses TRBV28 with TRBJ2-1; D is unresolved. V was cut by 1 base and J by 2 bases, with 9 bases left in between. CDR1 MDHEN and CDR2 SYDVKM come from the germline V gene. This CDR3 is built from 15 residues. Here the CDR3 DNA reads TGTGCCAGCAGTTTATCTGGCGGAGCCTACAATGAGCAGTTCTTC. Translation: CASSLSGGAYNEQFF.

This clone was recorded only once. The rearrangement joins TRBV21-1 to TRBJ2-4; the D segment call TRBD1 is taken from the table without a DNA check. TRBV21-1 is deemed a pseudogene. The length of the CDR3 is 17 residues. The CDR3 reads CASSKQTPQGAKNIQYF. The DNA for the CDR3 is TGTGCCAGCAGCAAACAGACGCCACAGGGAGCCAAAAACATTCAGTACTTC.

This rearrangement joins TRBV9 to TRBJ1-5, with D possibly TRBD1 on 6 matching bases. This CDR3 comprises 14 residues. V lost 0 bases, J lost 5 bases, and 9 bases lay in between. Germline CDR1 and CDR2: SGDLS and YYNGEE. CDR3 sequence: CASSVDEGDQPQHF. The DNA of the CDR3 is TGTGCCAGCAGCGTAGATGAGGGGGATCAGCCCCAGCATTTT.

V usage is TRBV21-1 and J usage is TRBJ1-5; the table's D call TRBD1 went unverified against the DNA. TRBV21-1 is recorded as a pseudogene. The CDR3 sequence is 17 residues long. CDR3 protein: CASSNIPDRVYNQPQHF. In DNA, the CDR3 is TGTGCCAGCAGCAACATTCCGGACAGGGTTTACAATCAGCCCCAGCATTTT.

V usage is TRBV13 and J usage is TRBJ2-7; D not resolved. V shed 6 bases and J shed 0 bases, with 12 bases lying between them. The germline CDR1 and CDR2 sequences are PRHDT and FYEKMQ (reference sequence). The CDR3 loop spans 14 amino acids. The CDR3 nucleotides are TGTGCCAGCAGTACTTGGACCCTCTCCTACGAGCAGTACTTC. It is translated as CASSTWTLSYEQYF.

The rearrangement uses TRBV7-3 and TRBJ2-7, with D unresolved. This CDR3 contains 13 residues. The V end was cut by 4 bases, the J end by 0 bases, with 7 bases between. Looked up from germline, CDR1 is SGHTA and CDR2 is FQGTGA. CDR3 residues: CASSSDVSYEQYF. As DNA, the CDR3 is TGTGCCAGCAGCTCGGACGTCTCCTACGAGCAGTACTTC.

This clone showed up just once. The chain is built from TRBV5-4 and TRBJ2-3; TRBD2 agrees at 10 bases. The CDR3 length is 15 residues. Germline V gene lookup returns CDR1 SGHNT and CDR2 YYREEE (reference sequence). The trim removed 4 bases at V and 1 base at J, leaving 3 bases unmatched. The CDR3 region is CASSLGTSGTDTQYF. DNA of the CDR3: TGTGCCAGCAGCCTAGGGACTAGCGGCACAGATACGCAGTATTTT.

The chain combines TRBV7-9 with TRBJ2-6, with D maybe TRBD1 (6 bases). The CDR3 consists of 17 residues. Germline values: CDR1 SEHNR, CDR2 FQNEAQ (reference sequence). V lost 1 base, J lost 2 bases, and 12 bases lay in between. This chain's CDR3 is CASSLVGRGTGANVLTF. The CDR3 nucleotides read TGTGCCAGCAGCTTAGTTGGCAGGGGTACTGGGGCCAACGTCCTGACTTTC.

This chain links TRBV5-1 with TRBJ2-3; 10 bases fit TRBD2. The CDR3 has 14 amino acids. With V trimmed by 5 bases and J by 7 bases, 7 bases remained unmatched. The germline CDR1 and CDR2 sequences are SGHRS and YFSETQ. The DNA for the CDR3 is TGCGCCAGCAGATCTAGCGGGAGTGCCCATACGCAGTATTTT. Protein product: CASRSSGSAHTQYF. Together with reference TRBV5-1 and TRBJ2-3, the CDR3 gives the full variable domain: KAGVTQTPRYLIKTRGQQVTLSCSPISGHRSVSWYQQTPGQGLQFLFEYFSETQRNKGNFPGRFSGRQFSNSRSEMNVSTLELGDSALYLCASRSSGSAHTQYFGPGTRLTVL.

CDR3 nucleotides: TGTGCCAGCAGTTTATACGGGGGGCAGGGACAGCCCCAGCATTTT. As protein: CASSLYGGQGQPQHF. The rearrangement joins TRBV27 to TRBJ1-5, with D perhaps matching TRBD1 (6 bases). The germline gives CDR1 MNHEY, CDR2 SMNVEV (reference sequence). V gave up 1 base and J gave up 7 bases, with 14 bases separating them. The CDR3 has 15 amino acids.

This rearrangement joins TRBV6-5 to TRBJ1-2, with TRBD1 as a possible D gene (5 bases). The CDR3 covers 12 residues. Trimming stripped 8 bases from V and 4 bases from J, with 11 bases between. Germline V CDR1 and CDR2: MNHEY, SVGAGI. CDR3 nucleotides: TGTGCCAGCCGGGACTCCCGCTATGGCTACACCTTC. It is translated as CASRDSRYGYTF.

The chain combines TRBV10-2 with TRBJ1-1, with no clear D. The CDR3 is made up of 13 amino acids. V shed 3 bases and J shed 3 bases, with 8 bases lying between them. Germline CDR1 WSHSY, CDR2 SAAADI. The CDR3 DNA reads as TGCGCCAGCAGTGATTTCCGGGACACTGAAGCTTTCTTT. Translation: CASSDFRDTEAFF.

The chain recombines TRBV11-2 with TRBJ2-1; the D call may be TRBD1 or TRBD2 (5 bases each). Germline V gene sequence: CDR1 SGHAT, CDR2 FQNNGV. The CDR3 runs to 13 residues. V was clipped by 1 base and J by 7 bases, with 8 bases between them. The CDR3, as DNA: TGTGCCAGCAGCTTAGGGGGGTTTAATGAGCAGTTCTTC. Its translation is CASSLGGFNEQFF.

The CDR3 loop is CAWTSGRMHEQFF. In nucleotides, the CDR3 is TGTGCCTGGACTAGCGGGAGAATGCATGAGCAGTTCTTC. J is TRBJ2-1 and V is TRBV30; 10 bases line up with TRBD2. The CDR3 length is 13 residues. Germline V gene lookup returns CDR1 GTSNPN and CDR2 SVGIG (reference sequence). V dropped 4 bases and J dropped 8; count of bases not matched to a gene: 5.

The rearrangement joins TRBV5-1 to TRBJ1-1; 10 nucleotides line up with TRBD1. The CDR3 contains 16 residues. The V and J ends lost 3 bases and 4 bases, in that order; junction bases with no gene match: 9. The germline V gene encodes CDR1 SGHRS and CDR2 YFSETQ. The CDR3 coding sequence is TGCGCCAGCAGCTCCCACCGGACAGGGGGAAGCACTGAAGCTTTCTTT. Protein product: CASSSHRTGGSTEAFF.